The present TCR beta chain was sequenced within a study of blood T cell repertoires in COVID-19. At the level of the study: Acute and convalescent COVID-19 specimens originated in the United States, Italy and Spain. T cells, B-cell-depleted T cells, or PBMCs provided the cDNA or gDNA that served as material.

Study processing details: Using reference gene primer amplification, nucleated cell counts were estimated. Libraries were prepared by immunoSEQ multiplex PCR; TCRdb keeps only in-frame clonotypes and omits some of them. V and J calls and clone size are copied from that table; D and trimming were computed from the DNA. The sample records under 45,000 clones, just over 85% being singletons. Germline V gene sequence: CDR1 MNHEY, CDR2 SMNVEV (reference sequence). V shed 1 base, J shed 3 bases, and the junction held 4 bases outside the gene matches. CDR3 length equals 16 residues. The clonotype comes from a middle-aged man with active COVID-19. Specimen: peripheral blood. The J gene is TRBJ1-4, the V gene TRBV27, with TRBD1 matching 8 bases. The CDR3 DNA reads TGTGCCAGCAGTTTATATACAGGGGGGGCTAATGAAAAACTGTTTTTT. Residues: CASSLYTGGANEKLFF.